This TCR beta chain stems from a study of technical replicates of blood from several donors. The assay was immunoSEQ multiplex PCR, and TCRdb's table has in-frame clones only and misses some. The sample yields 80,000 to 90,000 clones, about 94% seen once. Deletions cut 2 bases from V and 0 bases from J, with 8 bases between. Germline CDR1 SGHVS, CDR2 FQNEAQ. CDR3 size: 14 residues. This chain joins TRBV7-8 and TRBJ2-7; D is perhaps TRBD2 (5 bases). This TCR came from a human donor in good health. Sequenced sample: T cells isolated from PBMCs. The CDR3 nucleotides are TGTGCCAGCAGCTTACGGGATACCTCCTACGAGCAGTACTTC. It codes for CASSLRDTSYEQYF.